The clone carrying this TCR beta chain was seen only once. The method was immunoSEQ multiplex PCR; TCRdb's version includes in-frame clones alone and lacks a portion of them. Of 110,000 to 150,000 clones listed, less than 85% are singletons. These data come from a study of blood T cell repertoires in COVID-19. The CDR3 covers 19 residues. The germline gives CDR1 SGHVS, CDR2 FQNEAQ. V lost 5 bases, J lost 7 bases, and 13 bases stayed unmatched. Enrollees, about 18 to 95 years old, lived in 24 US areas. V usage is TRBV7-8 and J usage is TRBJ2-2; TRBD2 agrees at 16 bases. This TCR derives from a woman between 18 and 30 years old who had been exposed to COVID-19. Sequencing was carried out using PBMCs or T cells enriched from blood (not recorded which). CDR3 region: CASSPRQPGLAGGGGELFF. CDR3 nucleotides: TGTGCCAGCAGCCCTAGACAACCGGGACTAGCGGGAGGGGGCGGGGAGCTGTTTTTT.